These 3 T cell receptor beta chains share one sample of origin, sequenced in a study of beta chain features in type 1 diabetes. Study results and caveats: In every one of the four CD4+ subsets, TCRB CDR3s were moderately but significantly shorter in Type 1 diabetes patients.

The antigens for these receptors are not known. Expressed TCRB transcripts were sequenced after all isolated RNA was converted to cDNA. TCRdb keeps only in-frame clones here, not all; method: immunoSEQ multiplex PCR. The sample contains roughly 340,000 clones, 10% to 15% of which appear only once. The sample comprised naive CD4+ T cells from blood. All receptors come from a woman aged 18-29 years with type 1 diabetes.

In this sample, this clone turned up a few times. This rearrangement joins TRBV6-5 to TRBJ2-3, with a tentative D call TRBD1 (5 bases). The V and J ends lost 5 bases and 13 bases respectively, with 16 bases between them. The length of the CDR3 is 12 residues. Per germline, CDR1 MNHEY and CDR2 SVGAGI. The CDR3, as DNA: TGTGCCAGCAGTCCCCAGCAGGGAAGGAAGTATTTT. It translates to CASSPQQGRKYF.

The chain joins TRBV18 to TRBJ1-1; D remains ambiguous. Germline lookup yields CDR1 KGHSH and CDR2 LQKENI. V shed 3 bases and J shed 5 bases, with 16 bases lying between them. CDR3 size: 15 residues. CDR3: CASSPDSGARTEAFF. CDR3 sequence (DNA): TGTGCCAGCTCACCTGATTCAGGTGCGAGAACTGAAGCTTTCTTT. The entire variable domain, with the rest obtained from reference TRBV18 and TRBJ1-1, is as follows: NAGVMQNPRHLVRRRGQEARLRCSPMKGHSHVYWYRQLPEEGLKFMVYLQKENIIDESGMPKERFSAEFPKEGPSILRIQQVVRGDSAAYFCASSPDSGARTEAFFGQGTRLTVV.

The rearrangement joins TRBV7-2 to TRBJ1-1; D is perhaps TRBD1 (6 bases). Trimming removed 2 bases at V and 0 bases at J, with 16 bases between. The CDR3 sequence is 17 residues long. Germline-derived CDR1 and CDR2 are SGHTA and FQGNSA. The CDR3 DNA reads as TGTGCCAGCAGCTTAAGGTTGGACAGTCGATTGAACACTGAAGCTTTCTTT. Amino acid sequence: CASSLRLDSRLNTEAFF.